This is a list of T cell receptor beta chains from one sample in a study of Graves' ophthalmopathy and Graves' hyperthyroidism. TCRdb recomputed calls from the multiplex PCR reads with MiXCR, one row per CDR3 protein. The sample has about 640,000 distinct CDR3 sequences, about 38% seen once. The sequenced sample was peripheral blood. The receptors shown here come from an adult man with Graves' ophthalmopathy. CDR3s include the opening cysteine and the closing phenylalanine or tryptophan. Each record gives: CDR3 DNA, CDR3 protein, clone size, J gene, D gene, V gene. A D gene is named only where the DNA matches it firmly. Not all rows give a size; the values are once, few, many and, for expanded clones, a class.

cdr3_nt: TGCGCCAGCAGGGGGGCCTCTACTAGCGGGGGGGGCTACGAGCAGTACTTC
cdr3_aa: CASRGASTSGGGYEQYF
clone_size: few
j_call: TRBJ2-7
d_call: TRBD2
v_call: TRBV10-2

cdr3_nt: TGTGCCAGTAGTTTGTCAAGTTTCTCCTACGAGCAGTACTTC
cdr3_aa: CASSLSSFSYEQYF
clone_size: NA
j_call: TRBJ2-7
d_call: NA
v_call: TRBV19

cdr3_nt: TGTGCCAGTAGGTCGGGGAACAGACCGAACTATGGCCACACCTTC
cdr3_aa: CASRSGNRPNYGHTF
clone_size: NA
j_call: TRBJ1-2
d_call: NA
v_call: TRBV19

cdr3_nt: TGTGCCAGCAGTGAGACTAGCTGGTCCGGGGAGCTGTTTTTT
cdr3_aa: CASSETSWSGELFF
clone_size: many
j_call: TRBJ2-2
d_call: TRBD2
v_call: TRBV6-4

cdr3_nt: TGTGCCAGCAGCTTGAGCGGGGGGGCACGGGAGACCCAGTACTTC
cdr3_aa: CASSLSGGARETQYF
clone_size: many
j_call: TRBJ2-5
d_call: TRBD2
v_call: TRBV7-8

cdr3_nt: TGTGCCAGCAGCTCAGTGAAGGGAGATGGCTATGGCTACACCTTC
cdr3_aa: CASSSVKGDGYGYTF
clone_size: many
j_call: TRBJ1-2
d_call: NA
v_call: TRBV11-2

cdr3_nt: TGTGCCAGCAAGGGAGGGAAAACAGGGGACACTGAAGCTTTCTTT
cdr3_aa: CASKGGKTGDTEAFF
clone_size: many
j_call: TRBJ1-1
d_call: TRBD1
v_call: TRBV27

cdr3_nt: TGTGCCAGTAGTATGTCAGGGTTTGGGGCCAACGTCCTGACTTTC
cdr3_aa: CASSMSGFGANVLTF
clone_size: NA
j_call: TRBJ2-6
d_call: NA
v_call: TRBV19

cdr3_nt: TGTGCCACCTCACCTACCCGGTTAGCGACGACGCAAGAGACCCAGTACTTC
cdr3_aa: CATSPTRLATTQETQYF
clone_size: many
j_call: TRBJ2-5
d_call: NA
v_call: TRBV6-5

cdr3_nt: TGTGCCAGCAGTGTGGTACTAGCGGGAGAGGGCGCAGGTACGCAGTATTTT
cdr3_aa: CASSVVLAGEGAGTQYF
clone_size: NA
j_call: TRBJ2-3
d_call: TRBD2
v_call: TRBV2

cdr3_nt: TGTGCCAGCGGTACAAACGGGGACAGATCCCAAGAGACCCAGTACTTC
cdr3_aa: CASGTNGDRSQETQYF
clone_size: many
j_call: TRBJ2-5
d_call: TRBD1
v_call: TRBV9

cdr3_nt: TGCGCCAGCAGCTCGGGCCGAGGAGCTTTCTTT
cdr3_aa: CASSSGRGAFF
clone_size: many
j_call: TRBJ1-1
d_call: NA
v_call: TRBV5-1

cdr3_nt: TGTGCCAGCGGACCCCTGGGGGGCAACTATGGCTACACCTTC
cdr3_aa: CASGPLGGNYGYTF
clone_size: few
j_call: TRBJ1-2
d_call: NA
v_call: TRBV9

cdr3_nt: TGTGCCAGTAGTCTACAGATCCGAGAGACCCAGTACTTC
cdr3_aa: CASSLQIRETQYF
clone_size: many
j_call: TRBJ2-5
d_call: NA
v_call: TRBV19

cdr3_nt: TGTGCCAGCAGGAGTGCCGGGACAGGGGGCACTGAAGCTTTCTTT
cdr3_aa: CASRSAGTGGTEAFF
clone_size: NA
j_call: TRBJ1-1
d_call: TRBD1
v_call: TRBV27

cdr3_nt: TGTGCCAGCAGCTTAGTTACTGGCAGGACTAGCGGGACCCAACAAGAGACCCAGTACTTC
cdr3_aa: CASSLVTGRTSGTQQETQYF
clone_size: NA
j_call: TRBJ2-5
d_call: TRBD2
v_call: TRBV7-9

cdr3_nt: TGTGCCAGCAGCAACCCCGGACAGGGCGACGAGCAGTACTTC
cdr3_aa: CASSNPGQGDEQYF
clone_size: many
j_call: TRBJ2-7
d_call: TRBD1
v_call: TRBV9

cdr3_nt: TGCAGCGTCTCAGGGCAGCCCCAGCATTTT
cdr3_aa: CSVSGQPQHF
clone_size: NA
j_call: TRBJ1-5
d_call: NA
v_call: TRBV29-1

cdr3_nt: TGTGCCAGCAGCCAAGGACAGGGGGCCAGGGGCTACACCTTC
cdr3_aa: CASSQGQGARGYTF
clone_size: many
j_call: TRBJ1-2
d_call: TRBD1
v_call: TRBV4-2

cdr3_nt: TGTGCCAGCAGCCCTACAGATGGGGGCGAGACCCAGTACTTC
cdr3_aa: CASSPTDGGETQYF
clone_size: many
j_call: TRBJ2-5
d_call: NA
v_call: TRBV9

cdr3_nt: TGCAGTGCTAGAGATCCCGGACTGGGACACAATGAAAAACTGTTTTTT
cdr3_aa: CSARDPGLGHNEKLFF
clone_size: NA
j_call: TRBJ1-4
d_call: NA
v_call: TRBV20-1

cdr3_nt: TGTGCCAGCAGTTCCCCTTTATGGGGGGCGGATTACGAGCAGTACTTC
cdr3_aa: CASSSPLWGADYEQYF
clone_size: NA
j_call: TRBJ2-7
d_call: NA
v_call: TRBV12-3/TRBV12-4

cdr3_nt: TGTGCCAGCAGCTTAGCGGGACAGGGATATGGCTACACCTTC
cdr3_aa: CASSLAGQGYGYTF
clone_size: medium-sized
j_call: TRBJ1-2
d_call: TRBD1
v_call: TRBV7-2

cdr3_nt: TGTGCCAGCAGTGAAGACTTGGGGGGCAATTCACCCCTCCACTTT
cdr3_aa: CASSEDLGGNSPLHF
clone_size: NA
j_call: TRBJ1-6
d_call: NA
v_call: TRBV25-1

cdr3_nt: TGTGCTAGTGGTCCGGGACAGGGGGCTTCCTACGAGCAGTACTTC
cdr3_aa: CASGPGQGASYEQYF
clone_size: few
j_call: TRBJ2-7
d_call: TRBD1
v_call: TRBV12-5

cdr3_nt: TGCGCCAGCAGCTCCGGACCAAGCCAAGAGACCCAGTACTTC
cdr3_aa: CASSSGPSQETQYF
clone_size: NA
j_call: TRBJ2-5
d_call: NA
v_call: TRBV7-9

cdr3_nt: TGTGCTAGTGGTGTTCGGAGGGCCAACGTCCTGACTTTC
cdr3_aa: CASGVRRANVLTF
clone_size: many
j_call: TRBJ2-6
d_call: NA
v_call: TRBV12-5